This TCR beta chain was profiled in a study of blood T cell repertoires in COVID-19. Across the whole study: Sites across the United States, Italy and Spain contributed samples from acute and convalescent COVID-19. The analysed material was cDNA or gDNA that came from T cells, B-cell-depleted T cells, or PBMCs.

Germline CDR1 is LGHDT and CDR2 is YNNKEL (reference sequence). Trimming left V 1 base short and J 0 bases short, with 4 bases between. The CDR3 runs to 15 residues. Enrollment of patients from Seattle took place during active infection, with longitudinal follow-up. Original handling: Amplification from reference gene primers served as the basis for estimated nucleated cell counts. Some clones are missing from TCRdb's copy, which holds only in-frame ones; the method was immunoSEQ multiplex PCR. The V and J calls and clone size are taken from that table; D and trimming were inferred from the DNA. The data show about 170,000 clones, roughly 84% seen once.

This chain links TRBV3-1 (or the pseudogene TRBV3-2) with TRBJ2-6, with D hard to call. Sequencing used peripheral blood. The TCR was taken from a man older than 75 with COVID-19, enrolled during active disease. CDR3 in DNA: TGTGCCAGCAGCCAAGCGCGCTCTGGGGCCAACGTCCTGACTTTC. It specifies CASSQARSGANVLTF.